These 30 T cell receptor beta chains originate from one sample sequenced in a study of OX40 agonist ivuxolimab in advanced cancers. TCRdb's table, derived via immunoSEQ multiplex PCR, lists solely in-frame clones and lacks some. The repertoire has roughly 56,000 clones, over 75% of them found once; the top ten carry approximately 1.5%. The sequenced sample was CD4+ or CD8+ T cells sorted from blood, obtained in a trial of the OX40 agonist ivuxolimab. All receptors come from an adult with an advanced solid tumor such as melanoma, head and neck, liver or kidney cancer.

CDR3 bases: TGTGCCAGCAGTGAAGTTGTTGGGCTGTTAAAATCCTACGAGCAGTACTTC. Translation: CASSEVVGLLKSYEQYF. This chain links TRBV2 with TRBJ2-7, with unresolved D. The CDR3 runs to 17 residues. Germline values: CDR1 SNHLY, CDR2 FYNNEI. Trimming took off 1 base at V and 1 base at J, with 17 bases between the two ends.

V usage is TRBV19 and J usage is TRBJ1-5; 9 bases map to TRBD1. V dropped 6 bases and J dropped 7; count of bases not matched to a gene: 10. The CDR3 spans 15 residues. Germline CDR1 reads LNHDA; CDR2 reads SQIVND (reference sequence). CDR3 nucleotides: TGTGCCAGTAGCCCTATGGCGACAGGGGGACAGCCCCAGCATTTT. Residues: CASSPMATGGQPQHF.

This sequence joins TRBV7-9 and TRBJ2-5; D call uncertain. The CDR3 contains 11 residues. V was clipped by 1 base and J by 6 bases, with 3 bases between them. CDR1 is SEHNR, CDR2 FQNEAQ, per germline (reference sequence). This CDR3 reads CASSLVQTQYF. The CDR3 DNA follows: TGTGCCAGCAGCTTAGTCCAGACCCAGTACTTC.

This clone was detected once. The rearrangement uses TRBV7-8 and TRBJ2-7, with 8 bases fitting TRBD1. The CDR3 covers 14 residues. V shed 3 bases, J shed 2 bases, and the junction held 3 bases outside the gene matches. Germline V gives CDR1 SGHVS, CDR2 FQNEAQ. The CDR3 protein is CASSFTGGPYEQYF. CDR3 nucleotide sequence: TGTGCCAGCAGCTTTACAGGGGGTCCCTACGAGCAGTACTTC. The complete variable domain, with remaining parts taken from reference TRBV7-8 and TRBJ2-7, reads GAGVSQSPRYKVAKRGQDVALRCDPISGHVSLFWYQQALGQGPEFLTYFQNEAQLDKSGLPSDRFFAERPEGSVSTLKIQRTQQEDSAVYLCASSFTGGPYEQYFGPGTRLTVT.

V and J are TRBV19 and TRBJ2-1; D might be TRBD2 (5 bases). Deletions cut 5 bases from V and 5 bases from J, with 13 bases between. In germline, CDR1 is LNHDA, CDR2 SQIVND (reference sequence). The CDR3 is 14 residues long. CDR3 residues: CASSPRAQNNEQFF. The CDR3 region has the DNA TGTGCCAGTAGTCCGAGGGCCCAAAACAATGAGCAGTTCTTC.

The CDR3 DNA is TGTGCCAGCAGGGGGACTAGCGGGAGTTTGTACGAGCAGTACTTC. Translation: CASRGTSGSLYEQYF. The chain couples TRBV6-9 to TRBJ2-7; 14 positions match TRBD2. This CDR3 is 15 amino acids long. Looked up from germline, CDR1 is MNHGY and CDR2 is SVAAGI. Trimming took 6 bases from V and 4 from J; bases not matched to a gene: 5.

The rearrangement links TRBV6-6 to TRBJ2-6, with D tentatively TRBD1 or TRBD2 (5 bases each). In germline, CDR1 is MNHNY, CDR2 SVGAGI (reference sequence). This CDR3 is built from 15 residues. With 6 bases removed from V and 0 bases from J, the gap between germline ends came to 9 bases. Written as DNA, the CDR3 is TGTGCCAGCAGCACAGGACTCTCTGGGGCCAACGTCCTGACTTTC. The encoded protein is CASSTGLSGANVLTF.

This clone was seen just once. This chain joins TRBV7-8 and TRBJ1-5, with D unresolved. The CDR3 contains 15 residues. Germline-derived CDR1 and CDR2 are SGHVS and FQNEAQ. Trimming removed 1 base from V and 3 bases from J, with 10 bases in between. CDR3 coding DNA: TGTGCCAGCAGCTTAGGTAGGGAACCCAATCAGCCCCAGCATTTT. This sequence encodes CASSLGREPNQPQHF.

J is TRBJ1-5 and V is TRBV6-1; the D is unclear. This CDR3 spans 12 amino acids. Looked up from germline, CDR1 is MNHNS and CDR2 is SASEGT. V was cut by 5 bases and J by 2 bases, with 4 bases left in between. The CDR3 protein is CASSLRNQPQHF. Here the CDR3 DNA reads TGTGCCAGCAGTCTACGCAATCAGCCCCAGCATTTT.

The rearrangement joins TRBV7-9 to TRBJ1-1, with 7 bases matching TRBD1. Trimming removed 6 bases from V and 7 bases from J; junction bases left unmatched: 11. This CDR3 spans 14 amino acids. Germline V CDR1 and CDR2: SEHNR, FQNEAQ (reference sequence). CDR3 sequence (DNA): TGTGCCAGCAGTTCCCAGGGGGTGACAGGTGAAGCTTTCTTT. Protein product: CASSSQGVTGEAFF.

The V call is TRBV2, the J call TRBJ1-5, with a tentative D call TRBD1 (5 bases). Germline assignment: CDR1 SNHLY and CDR2 FYNNEI. Trimming pared 1 base from V and 2 bases from J, leaving 9 bases between. CDR3 length: 15 residues. The CDR3 here is CASSEDWGGNQPQHF. The DNA of the CDR3 is TGTGCCAGCAGTGAAGATTGGGGCGGCAATCAGCCCCAGCATTTT.

This clone has a handful of counts. V is TRBV27 and J is TRBJ2-5, with D possibly being TRBD2 (5 bases). CDR3 length equals 14 residues. Germline CDR1 is MNHEY and CDR2 is SMNVEV (reference sequence). V shed 10 bases and J shed 5 bases, with 20 bases lying between them. CDR3: CANEPREGKETQYF. For the CDR3, the DNA is TGTGCCAACGAGCCCCGCGAGGGTAAGGAGACCCAGTACTTC.

The chain has TRBV29-1 and TRBJ1-2, with D perhaps matching TRBD1 (6 bases). V gave up 3 bases and J gave up 10 bases, with 12 bases separating them. The V gene's germline CDR1 is SQVTM and CDR2 ANQGSEA. The CDR3 sequence is 11 residues long. The CDR3 here is CSVETGLHYTF. The CDR3 DNA reads TGCAGCGTTGAGACAGGCCTACACTACACCTTC.

The chain has TRBV5-6 and TRBJ1-1; D possibly corresponds to TRBD1 (5 bases). Germline assignment: CDR1 SGHDT and CDR2 YYEEEE. V was cut by 4 bases and J by 2 bases, with 18 bases left in between. There are 16 residues in the CDR3. For the CDR3, the DNA is TGTGCCAGCAGCAATATCCAGGGCCCACCTAACACTGAAGCTTTCTTT. It specifies CASSNIQGPPNTEAFF.

The chain is built from TRBV29-1 and TRBJ2-5; 10 bases are shared with TRBD1. CDR1 and CDR2 from the germline V gene are SQVTM and ANQGSEA. J was trimmed by 5 bases and V by 7 bases; bases with no gene match: 10. CDR3 length equals 14 residues. The CDR3 bases are TGCAGCGCTACAGACAGGGGGCGGAAGGAGACCCAGTACTTC. Translated: CSATDRGRKETQYF.

This clone was observed once. The chain employs TRBV9 and TRBJ1-2; tentative D call: TRBD1 (5 bases). V lost 4 bases to trimming and J lost 4 bases, with 20 bases between them. Germline V gene data show CDR1 as SGDLS and CDR2 as YYNGEE. The CDR3 is made up of 16 amino acids. The CDR3: CASSKYEGPKTYGYTF. CDR3 coding DNA: TGTGCCAGCAGCAAATACGAGGGACCAAAGACCTATGGCTACACCTTC. The variable domain in full, with the rest retrieved from reference TRBV9 and TRBJ1-2, is DSGVTQTPKHLITATGQRVTLRCSPRSGDLSVYWYQQSLDQGLQFLIQYYNGEERAKGNILERFSAQQFPDLHSELNLSSLELGDSALYFCASSKYEGPKTYGYTFGSGTRLTVV.

The gene calls are TRBV27 and TRBJ1-1; D unclear. Trimming took off 3 bases at V and 8 bases at J, with 10 bases between the two ends. CDR3 size: 12 residues. Germline CDR1 MNHEY, CDR2 SMNVEV (reference sequence). The CDR3 region has the DNA TGTGCCAGCAGTTTGACGGGCTTAGAAGCTTTCTTT. Residues: CASSLTGLEAFF.

The chain joins TRBV6-6 to TRBJ1-2; possibly TRBD1 for D (5 bases). Trimming shortened V by 7 bases and J by 5 bases, and 14 bases separated the two germline ends. CDR3 size: 13 residues. CDR1 is MNHNY, CDR2 SVGAGI, per germline (reference sequence). The CDR3 loop is CASNLDSRYGYTF. The CDR3 nucleotides read TGTGCCAGCAACCTAGACAGTCGATATGGCTACACCTTC.

This chain connects TRBV14 to TRBJ1-3; the D is unclear. This CDR3 is built from 13 residues. The V end lost 2 bases, the J end lost 8 bases, and 10 bases lay between the germline ends. Germline assignment: CDR1 SGHDN and CDR2 FVKESK. The CDR3 nucleotides read TGTGCCAGCAGCCAAAACCGAGGAGACACCATATATTTT. Its protein is CASSQNRGDTIYF.

The J gene is TRBJ2-1, the V gene TRBV14; possible D gene TRBD2, 6 bases. Trimming took 4 bases from V and 10 from J, leaving 17 bases between them. The CDR3 is 14 residues long. Germline CDR1 and CDR2: SGHDN and FVKESK. The CDR3 DNA reads as TGTGCCAGCAGCCTACCCGGGACTTATCTCGAGCAGTTCTTC. It yields the protein CASSLPGTYLEQFF.

J is TRBJ2-2 and V is TRBV19; perhaps TRBD1 as D (6 bases). Trimming removed 5 bases at V and 4 bases at J, with 11 bases between. This CDR3 contains 14 residues. Germline V CDR1 and CDR2: LNHDA, SQIVND (reference sequence). In nucleotides, the CDR3 is TGTGCCAGTAGTTGGACAGTCTCCACCGGGGAGCTGTTTTTT. Protein sequence: CASSWTVSTGELFF. Based on the CDR3 plus reference TRBV19 and TRBJ2-2, the full variable domain is DGGITQSPKYLFRKEGQNVTLSCEQNLNHDAMYWYRQDPGQGLRLIYYSQIVNDFQKGDIAEGYSVSREKKESFPLTVTSAQKNPTAFYLCASSWTVSTGELFFGEGSRLTVL.

The V and J genes are TRBV6-5 and TRBJ2-5; the D is unclear. This CDR3 contains 14 residues. Germline V CDR1 and CDR2: MNHEY, SVGAGI. The V and J ends lost 0 bases and 5 bases respectively, with 10 bases between them. The CDR3 sequence is CASSYSRVAETQYF. For the CDR3, the DNA is TGTGCCAGCAGTTACTCGCGTGTGGCGGAGACCCAGTACTTC.

V is TRBV7-9 and J is TRBJ2-1; D remains unclear. The V gene lost 1 base and the J gene lost 6 bases, with 10 bases spanning the gap. Per the germline V gene, CDR1 is SEHNR and CDR2 is FQNEAQ (reference sequence). This CDR3 contains 14 residues. This CDR3 reads CASSLVQAFNEQFF. Here the CDR3 DNA reads TGTGCCAGCAGCTTAGTGCAGGCGTTCAATGAGCAGTTCTTC.

The chain is built from TRBV19 and TRBJ2-2, with 9 bases lining up with TRBD2. Unmatched junction bases numbered 12, after V lost 6 bases and J lost 1 base. The CDR3 contains 18 residues. Germline V gene sequence: CDR1 LNHDA, CDR2 SQIVND (reference sequence). CDR3 sequence (DNA): TGTGCCAGTAGATACGGGCGAGCGGGAGGTAGGAACACCGGGGAGCTGTTTTTT. Protein sequence: CASRYGRAGGRNTGELFF.

J is TRBJ1-1 and V is TRBV7-2; D perhaps matches TRBD1 (5 bases). The V gene lost 1 base and the J gene lost 1 base, with 16 bases spanning the gap. The CDR3 runs 17 residues. The germline CDR1 and CDR2 sequences are SGHTA and FQGNSA. This CDR3 reads CASSLEGRRDWNTEAFF. DNA for the CDR3: TGTGCCAGCAGCTTAGAAGGACGCAGGGATTGGAACACTGAAGCTTTCTTT.

The chain has TRBV4-2 and TRBJ1-3, with unresolved D. Germline V gene sequence: CDR1 LGHNA, CDR2 YNFKEQ. Trimming shortened V by 5 bases and J by 6 bases, and 8 bases separated the two germline ends. The CDR3 is made up of 12 amino acids. The CDR3 DNA is TGTGCCAGCAGCGCCCAGCCAAACACCATATATTTT. Protein product: CASSAQPNTIYF.

The J gene is TRBJ1-1, the V gene TRBV11-2; 7 bases agree with TRBD1. The CDR3 length is 15 residues. Trimming cost V 2 bases and J 1 base; bases outside gene matches: 4. Per the germline V gene, CDR1 is SGHAT and CDR2 is FQNNGV. The CDR3 nucleotides read TGTGCCAGCAGCTTAACAGGGGCGAGGAACACTGAAGCTTTCTTT. As protein: CASSLTGARNTEAFF.

V is TRBV18 and J is TRBJ2-6; no reliable D call. V was shortened by 2 bases and J by 1 base, with 9 bases between the two germline ends. This CDR3 contains 16 residues. CDR1 is KGHSH and CDR2 is LQKENI in the germline V gene. The DNA of the CDR3 is TGTGCCAGCTCACCAGGAGTCGCGTCTGGGGCCAACGTCCTGACTTTC. Translation gives CASSPGVASGANVLTF.

The rearrangement links TRBV25-1 to TRBJ2-7, with D maybe TRBD2 (7 bases). This CDR3 region has 13 residues. Per germline, CDR1 MGHDK and CDR2 SYGVNS. V dropped 10 bases and J dropped 6 bases, with 19 bases sitting between them. The CDR3 protein is CATGGGTRGEQYF. DNA of the CDR3: TGTGCCACTGGGGGGGGGACCAGGGGCGAGCAGTACTTC.

This clone is a singleton in its sample. V usage is TRBV4-1 and J usage is TRBJ1-4; D might be TRBD1 (5 bases). The V gene lost 1 base and the J gene lost 0 bases, with 9 bases spanning the gap. Germline CDR1 MGHRA, CDR2 YSYEKL. This CDR3 spans 16 amino acids. CDR3 bases: TGCGCCAGCAGCCAAGGGGACCTTACAACTAATGAAAAACTGTTTTTT. Translation gives CASSQGDLTTNEKLFF.